This passage covers 27 T cell receptor beta chains from one sample sequenced in a study of blood T cell repertoires in COVID-19. Produced via immunoSEQ multiplex PCR; TCRdb's table is partial and in-frame only. The sample shows around 270,000 clones, 75% to 90% of them seen only once. Sequenced material: PBMCs or T cells enriched from blood (not recorded which). The receptors were sampled from a woman in her thirties or forties who had been exposed to COVID-19.

The rearrangement uses TRBV4-1 and TRBJ1-2; possible D gene TRBD1, 5 bases. Per the germline V gene, CDR1 is MGHRA and CDR2 is YSYEKL. With 4 bases removed from V and 6 bases from J, the gap between germline ends came to 18 bases. This CDR3 is 15 amino acids long. This CDR3 reads CASSRASTAGDGYTF. The DNA of the CDR3 is TGCGCCAGCAGCCGGGCCTCGACAGCGGGGGATGGCTACACCTTC.

This clone occurred a few times. V usage is TRBV7-9 and J usage is TRBJ2-1; the match to TRBD2 covers 10 bases. Germline V gene data show CDR1 as SEHNR and CDR2 as FQNEAQ (reference sequence). V was clipped by 3 bases and J by 4 bases; unmatched bases: 9. The CDR3 length is 17 residues. CDR3 protein: CASSLGRLAGQYNEQFF. The CDR3 nucleotides are TGTGCCAGCAGCTTGGGAAGACTAGCGGGCCAATACAATGAGCAGTTCTTC.

The V and J genes are TRBV3-1 (or the pseudogene TRBV3-2) and TRBJ1-5; 7 nucleotides align to TRBD1. The ends lost 2 bases at V and 3 bases at J; junction bases unmatched: 4. This CDR3 has 15 residues. The germline V gene encodes CDR1 LGHDT and CDR2 YNNKEL (reference sequence). The CDR3 nucleotides read TGTGCCAGCAGCCAAACGACAGGGAACAATCAGCCCCAGCATTTT. It encodes CASSQTTGNNQPQHF.

This rearrangement joins TRBV27 to TRBJ2-7; the D gene is possibly TRBD2 (6 bases). V dropped 7 bases and J dropped 6 bases, with 10 bases sitting between them. CDR1 and CDR2 (germline): MNHEY, SMNVEV (reference sequence). The CDR3 is 11 residues long. The DNA for the CDR3 is TGTGCCAGCACCCCCGGGGGCGAGCAGTACGTC. It translates to CASTPGGEQYV.

This clone was observed once. The V and J genes are TRBV10-3 and TRBJ1-4, with a weak D call TRBD1 (5 bases). The germline V gene has CDR1 ENHRY and CDR2 SYGVKD. The CDR3 consists of 14 residues. V shed 3 bases and J shed 4 bases, with 9 bases lying between them. The CDR3 loop is CAISERDSNEKLFF. As DNA, the CDR3 is TGTGCCATCAGTGAACGAGACAGTAATGAAAAACTGTTTTTT.

CDR3 loop: CASSQEYRGNSPLHF. The CDR3 nucleotides read TGCGCCAGCAGCCAAGAGTACAGGGGCAATTCACCCCTCCACTTT. This chain uses TRBV4-3 with TRBJ1-6, with 7 nucleotides matching TRBD1. The V gene end was trimmed by 0 bases and the J gene end by 7 bases; junction bases not matched to a gene: 3. In germline, CDR1 is LGHNA, CDR2 YSLEER. The CDR3 is made up of 15 amino acids.

This chain connects TRBV6-5 to TRBJ1-5; 8 bases match TRBD1. J lost 0 bases, V lost 6 bases, and 4 bases had no gene match. From germline, CDR1 is MNHEY and CDR2 SVGAGI. The CDR3 is made up of 15 amino acids. The CDR3 here is CASRSGGYSNQPQHF. The CDR3 DNA reads as TGTGCCAGCAGATCAGGGGGCTATAGCAATCAGCCCCAGCATTTT.

The chain recombines TRBV4-1 with TRBJ2-7; 7 nucleotides agree with TRBD2. Per germline, CDR1 MGHRA and CDR2 YSYEKL. This CDR3 comprises 15 residues. Trimming at V came to 4 bases and at J to 0 bases, leaving 6 bases not matched to a gene. CDR3 sequence (DNA): TGCGCCAGCAGCCCTGGGGGGGGAAACTCCTACGAGCAGTACGTC. This sequence encodes CASSPGGGNSYEQYV.

This rearrangement joins TRBV19 to TRBJ2-3; 7 bases agree with TRBD1. The CDR3 totals 13 residues. V was pared by 10 bases and J by 2 bases, with 6 bases of the junction left unmatched. Germline V lookup: CDR1 LNHDA, CDR2 SQIVND (reference sequence). The CDR3 here is CATCGTATDTQYF. The DNA of the CDR3 is TGTGCCACCTGTGGGACAGCCACAGATACGCAGTATTTT.

This chain links TRBV7-2 with TRBJ1-3, with D unresolved. Trimming cost V 4 bases and J 2 bases, with 12 bases left between them. This CDR3 comprises 15 residues. Per germline, CDR1 SGHTA and CDR2 FQGNSA. The CDR3 reads CASSSSAGTGNTIYF. The CDR3 coding sequence is TGTGCCAGCAGCTCATCTGCGGGGACTGGAAACACCATATATTTT.

This chain connects TRBV28 to TRBJ1-2, with D unclear. The CDR3 runs 15 residues. The germline gives CDR1 MDHEN, CDR2 SYDVKM. V dropped 1 base and J dropped 4 bases, with 13 bases sitting between them. For the CDR3, the DNA is TGTGCCAGCAGTTTATCCGGGGAATCGGGCTATGGCTACACCTTC. As protein: CASSLSGESGYGYTF.

The genes are TRBV28 and TRBJ2-1; TRBD1 matches 10 bases. J was trimmed by 6 bases and V by 6 bases; bases with no gene match: 11. The CDR3 has 16 amino acids. Per the germline V gene, CDR1 is MDHEN and CDR2 is SYDVKM. The DNA for the CDR3 is TGTGCCAGCAGCCCACTGCCGGGACAGGGGTCCAATGAGCAGTTCTTC. Amino acid sequence: CASSPLPGQGSNEQFF.

In regard to this clone: The junction departs from germline at one end; a sequencing error may be responsible. The genes are TRBV5-1 and TRBJ1-1, with a possible D match to TRBD1 (6 bases). In germline, CDR1 is SGHRS, CDR2 YFSETQ. The CDR3 is 16 residues long. The CDR3: CASSLRDTGLGTEAFF. The CDR3 DNA sequence: TGTGCCAGCAGCTTGAGGGATACAGGGTTGGGCACTGAAGCTTTCTTT.

The V gene is TRBV28, the J gene TRBJ2-7; 11 bases agree with TRBD2. The CDR3 is 16 residues long. Germline CDR1 and CDR2: MDHEN and SYDVKM. The junction had 9 bases not matched to a gene; V was cut back by 4 bases and J by 4 bases. This CDR3 reads CASSSPSGGTIYEQYF. In nucleotides, the CDR3 is TGTGCCAGCAGTTCACCTAGCGGGGGGACGATTTACGAGCAGTACTTC.

The chain has TRBV7-8 and TRBJ1-1; 8 bases agree with TRBD1. J lost 8 bases, V lost 2 bases, and 7 bases had no gene match. The CDR3 is 14 residues long. Germline V gene lookup returns CDR1 SGHVS and CDR2 FQNEAQ. The CDR3, as DNA: TGTGCCAGCAGCTTATCCACAGGGGGTTTGGAAGCTTTCTTT. This sequence encodes CASSLSTGGLEAFF.

The chain has TRBV19 and TRBJ1-2; 9 positions match TRBD1. Per the germline V gene, CDR1 is LNHDA and CDR2 is SQIVND (reference sequence). The length of the CDR3 is 13 residues. J was trimmed by 6 bases and V by 7 bases; bases with no gene match: 6. CDR3 bases: TGTGCCAGTAACCTGGGACAGGGAAATGGCTACACCTTC. It encodes CASNLGQGNGYTF.

This sequence joins TRBV7-9 and TRBJ2-1; TRBD2 agrees at 8 bases. The CDR3 consists of 16 residues. V was clipped by 4 bases and J by 0 bases; unmatched bases: 5. Germline assignment: CDR1 SEHNR and CDR2 FQNEAQ (reference sequence). The CDR3 coding sequence is TGTGCCAGCAGCTCTGGTAGCGGGATCTCCTACAATGAGCAGTTCTTC. Translating it yields CASSSGSGISYNEQFF.

The genes are TRBV15 and TRBJ2-5; 8 bases align to TRBD1. This CDR3 spans 15 amino acids. Germline V gene lookup returns CDR1 LNHNV and CDR2 YYDKDF (reference sequence). The trim removed 5 bases at V and 4 bases at J, leaving 9 bases unmatched. The CDR3 spells CATSDLTGARETQYF. The CDR3 region has the DNA TGTGCCACCAGCGACCTGACAGGGGCGAGAGAGACCCAGTACTTC.

This chain joins TRBV24-1 and TRBJ1-2, with D hard to call. The V end was cut by 5 bases, the J end by 3 bases, with 6 bases between. The CDR3 totals 12 residues. From germline, CDR1 is KGHDR and CDR2 SFDVKD. The CDR3 spells CATSAPDYGYTF. In DNA form, the CDR3 reads TGTGCCACCAGTGCCCCGGACTATGGCTACACCTTC.

Here the CDR3 reads CASSVGQGAYGYTF. Written as DNA, the CDR3 is TGTGCCAGCAGCGTAGGGCAGGGGGCCTATGGCTACACCTTC. The V call is TRBV9, the J call TRBJ1-2; TRBD1 aligns across 8 bases. Germline CDR1 is SGDLS and CDR2 is YYNGEE. The length of the CDR3 is 14 residues. Trimming cost V 0 bases and J 4 bases; bases outside gene matches: 2.

This clone was counted only a few times. This chain connects TRBV9 to TRBJ1-6; D gene unclear. Looked up from germline, CDR1 is SGDLS and CDR2 is YYNGEE. V was trimmed by 0 bases and J by 6 bases, leaving 7 bases between them. The CDR3 is 14 amino acids. Here the CDR3 DNA reads TGTGCCAGCAGCGTAGCGCCAGTTAATTCACCCCTCCACTTT. It translates to CASSVAPVNSPLHF.

On this clone itself: One junction end disagrees with the germline gene, perhaps due to a read error. V usage is TRBV5-1 and J usage is TRBJ1-5; 7 bases line up with TRBD1. Per the germline V gene, CDR1 is SGHRS and CDR2 is YFSETQ. The CDR3 is made up of 14 amino acids. CDR3 sequence: CASRPGTENQPQHF. The CDR3 coding sequence is TGTGCCAGCAGGCCCGGGACAGAGAATCAGCCCCAGCATTTT.

V gene TRBV24-1 combines with J gene TRBJ2-2, with D uncertain. CDR1 KGHDR and CDR2 SFDVKD come from the germline V gene. This CDR3 is built from 14 residues. The germline V and J ends were trimmed by 5 bases and 4 bases, with 10 bases remaining between them. Written as DNA, the CDR3 is TGTGCCACCAGTGCCTACTCGGGCACCGGGGAGCTGTTTTTT. Protein sequence: CATSAYSGTGELFF.

Details on this clone: Other DNA sequences within the sample encode an identical CDR3. The rearrangement joins TRBV30 to TRBJ1-1; D uncertain. CDR1 is GTSNPN, CDR2 SVGIG, per germline (reference sequence). The CDR3 covers 11 residues. Trimming left V 3 bases short and J 5 bases short, with 7 bases between. The CDR3, as DNA: TGTGCCTGGAGCGTACTGACTGAAGCTTTCTTT. Translated, it gives CAWSVLTEAFF. The variable domain in full, completed from reference TRBV30 and TRBJ1-1, reads SQTIHQWPATLVQPVGSPLSLECTVEGTSNPNLYWYRQAAGRGLQLLFYSVGIGQISSEVPQNLSASRPQDRQFILSSKKLLLSDSGFYLCAWSVLTEAFFGQGTRLTVV.

This chain links TRBV7-9 with TRBJ2-1; 9 bases fit TRBD1. The CDR3 sequence is 14 residues long. CDR1 SEHNR and CDR2 FQNEAQ come from the germline V gene (reference sequence). V shed 6 bases and J 8 bases; nucleotides not matched to a gene: 8. The CDR3 DNA sequence: TGTGCCAGCAGGGCCGGGACAGGGTTGGATGAGCAGTTCTTC. Its translation: CASRAGTGLDEQFF. Full variable domain (rest looked up from reference TRBV7-9 and TRBJ2-1): DTGVSQNPRHKITKRGQNVTFRCDPISEHNRLYWYRQTLGQGPEFLTYFQNEAQLEKSRLLSDRFSAERPKGSFSTLEIQRTEQGDSAMYLCASRAGTGLDEQFFGPGTRLTVL.

The chain links TRBV5-4 to TRBJ1-1; D not resolved. The ends were cut back, 4 bases at V and 8 bases at J, with 9 bases in the middle. CDR3 size: 11 residues. Germline lookup yields CDR1 SGHNT and CDR2 YYREEE (reference sequence). For the CDR3, the DNA is TGTGCCAGCAGCCTGGGCGCGGAAGCTTTCTTT. Protein sequence: CASSLGAEAFF.

This clone appeared a single time. This chain connects TRBV5-5 to TRBJ1-5; perhaps TRBD1 as D (6 bases). The CDR3 runs to 15 residues. V gave up 0 bases and J gave up 5 bases, with 12 bases separating them. Germline lookup yields CDR1 SGHKS and CDR2 YYEKEE (reference sequence). CDR3 sequence: CASSLGQGFYQPQHF. DNA of the CDR3: TGTGCCAGCAGCTTGGGGCAGGGGTTTTATCAGCCCCAGCATTTT.